A single sample is the source of the 2 T cell receptor beta chains below, sequenced in a study of T cell clonality in common variable immunodeficiency. Repertoires were generated with immunoSEQ multiplex PCR, while TCRdb's copy carries only in-frame clones and drops some. The profile covers some 54,000 clones, none occurring a single time. Material: peripheral blood mononuclear cells. These receptors were taken from a person aged 18 to 75 in good health.

This clone was recorded at least ten times. The read gets to within 3 residues of the CDR3 end, and the germline J gene fills in the rest. The V gene is TRBV20-1, the J gene TRBJ1-5, with 11 bases identical to TRBD1. This CDR3 has 17 residues. The J segment lost 0 bases and the V segment lost 6 bases, leaving 10 bases of the junction unmatched. The germline V gene has CDR1 DFQATT and CDR2 SNEGSKA (reference sequence). The DNA read from the CDR3 is TGCAGTGCCGGGGGACAGGGGGGCTCCTTTAGCAATCAGCCC. Translated, it gives CSAGGQGGSFSNQP. The complete CDR3 sequence is CSAGGQGGSFSNQPQHF.

This clone was seen ten or more times. The read comes to an end 3 residues before the CDR3 does, leaving the germline J gene to fill in the end. Additional DNA sequences in this sample encode the identical CDR3. V is TRBV18 and J is TRBJ1-4, with D unclear. CDR1 is KGHSH and CDR2 is LQKENI in the germline V gene. V was pared by 1 base and J by 0 bases, with 12 bases between. The CDR3 totals 17 residues. This CDR3 reads CASSPRLGSATNEKLFF. The sequenced part of the CDR3 DNA is TGTGCCAGCTCACCACGACTAGGCAGTGCAACTAATGAAAAA.